This TCR beta chain was documented in a study of T cell responses to AZD1222 COVID-19 vaccine. General observations from the study: Among vaccine-associated CD4 TCRs, coverage spanned spike, with dominance at 160-218 and 743-854.

The V segment lost 0 bases and the J segment 6 bases; nucleotides outside the gene matches: 6. The CDR3 length is 16 residues. Germline values: CDR1 MNHNY, CDR2 SVGAGI (reference sequence). Comments on this clone: What it binds is not known.

Only in-frame clones appear in the TCRdb table, and some are missing; sequencing was by immunoSEQ multiplex PCR. In the table there are 90,000 to 150,000 clones, 92% of which are singletons. The sequencing used peripheral blood, collected 28 days after the second AZD1222 dose. This clonotype originated in an adult who received the AZD1222 COVID-19 vaccine. V is TRBV6-6 and J is TRBJ1-4, with 8 nucleotides matching TRBD1. The CDR3 coding sequence is TGTGCCAGCAGTTACTCCTCAGGGGGCAAGTATGAAAAACTGTTTTTT. It specifies CASSYSSGGKYEKLFF.